This is a list of T cell receptor beta chains from one sample in a study of cytomegalovirus exposure and HLA in healthy donors. Assay: immunoSEQ multiplex PCR; the TCRdb copy retains only in-frame clones and omits some. The data show 95,000 to 150,000 clones, roughly 70% seen once. The specimen was PBMCs. These receptor sequences come from a woman aged 40 to 50 in good health and CMV-seropositive. CDR3s include the opening cysteine and the closing phenylalanine or tryptophan. Fields, in order: clone size, V gene, D gene, J gene, CDR3 protein, CDR3 DNA. D genes are given only for firm matches. Some rows have no size entry. The others give once, few or many, or a class for an expanded clone.

few	TRBV10-3	-	TRBJ2-6	CAISDPTGQATGANVLTF	TGTGCCATCAGTGATCCTACAGGGCAGGCAACTGGGGCCAACGTCCTGACTTTC
-	TRBV7-3	-	TRBJ2-7	CASSPRQSYEQYF	TGTGCCAGCAGCCCCAGACAGAGCTACGAGCAGTACTTC
-	TRBV30	-	TRBJ1-1	CAWSDHYRVYTEAFF	TGTGCCTGGAGCGACCACTACAGGGTCTACACTGAAGCTTTCTTT
few	TRBV11-2	TRBD2	TRBJ2-2	CASSFSIWGGRAYTGELFF	TGTGCCAGCAGCTTTTCGATATGGGGCGGGAGGGCCTACACCGGGGAGCTGTTTTTT
-	TRBV4-1	-	TRBJ1-2	CASPPGVSNYGYTF	TGCGCCAGCCCGCCCGGGGTATCGAACTATGGCTACACCTTC
-	TRBV7-9	-	TRBJ2-3	CASSSRDQAQYF	TGTGCCAGCAGTTCGCGGGACCAAGCGCAGTATTTT
-	TRBV7-9	-	TRBJ1-5	CASSFSREDQPQHF	TGTGCCAGCAGCTTTAGCAGGGAGGATCAGCCCCAGCATTTT
-	TRBV13	-	TRBJ2-2	CASRGLRGANTGELFF	TGTGCCAGCAGGGGGCTTAGGGGCGCGAACACCGGGGAGCTGTTTTTT
-	TRBV10-3	-	TRBJ1-6	CAISDAESNSPLPF	TGTGCCATCAGTGACGCGGAGTCGAATTCACCCCTCCCCTTT
-	TRBV29-1	-	TRBJ1-3	CSVGSGVGNTIYF	TGCAGCGTTGGCTCAGGGGTCGGAAACACCATATATTTT
-	TRBV28	-	TRBJ1-5	CASSAAGGNQPQHF	TGTGCCAGCAGTGCGGCGGGAGGCAATCAGCCCCAGCATTTT
-	TRBV7-2	-	TRBJ1-1	CASSSGANTEAFF	TGTGCCAGCAGCTCTGGAGCGAACACTGAAGCTTTCTTT
-	TRBV27	-	TRBJ1-2	CASSLEGLVLGYTF	TGTGCCAGCAGTTTGGAGGGGTTGGTGCTTGGCTACACCTTC
-	TRBV10-2	-	TRBJ2-1	CASGPAGLNEQFF	TGCGCCAGCGGCCCCGCGGGGTTGAATGAGCAGTTCTTC
-	TRBV19	-	TRBJ2-1	CASRKGEQFF	TGTGCCAGTAGAAAGGGGGAGCAGTTCTTC
-	TRBV2	TRBD1	TRBJ1-5	CASRDRESGNQPQHF	TGTGCCAGCAGGGACAGGGAAAGTGGCAATCAGCCCCAGCATTTT
few	TRBV30	TRBD2	TRBJ2-7	CAWSPRRASGRKVYEQYF	TGTGCCTGGAGCCCCCGTCGGGCTAGCGGGAGGAAAGTATACGAGCAGTACTTC
once	TRBV6-5	-	TRBJ2-7	CASSYSASEYF	TGTGCCAGCAGTTACTCGGCTAGCGAGTACTTC
-	TRBV13	TRBD1	TRBJ1-4	CASSFWDRNEKLFF	TGTGCCAGCAGCTTCTGGGACAGAAATGAAAAACTGTTTTTT
-	TRBV19	-	TRBJ1-1	CASSHRPQGKAEAFF	TGTGCCAGTAGTCATCGTCCTCAGGGCAAGGCTGAAGCTTTCTTT
-	TRBV7-2	-	TRBJ2-3	CASSGRQTLTDTQYF	TGTGCCAGCAGCGGACGACAGACCCTCACAGATACGCAGTATTTT
once	TRBV4-3	-	TRBJ2-2	CASSQVEGGGELFF	TGCGCCAGCAGCCAAGTTGAAGGGGGCGGGGAGCTGTTTTTT
-	TRBV30	TRBD1	TRBJ2-2	CAWRRQGTVGELFF	TGTGCCTGGAGAAGACAGGGAACAGTCGGGGAGCTGTTTTTT
-	TRBV9	-	TRBJ1-1	CASSVLEVTEAFF	TGTGCCAGCAGCGTTTTAGAAGTCACTGAAGCTTTCTTT
-	TRBV7-2	-	TRBJ1-2	CASSLEGGETALGYTF	TGTGCCAGCAGCTTAGAGGGGGGGGAGACCGCACTTGGCTACACCTTC
-	TRBV10-3	-	TRBJ1-2	CAISESAVNYGYTF	TGTGCCATCAGTGAGTCGGCAGTTAACTATGGCTACACCTTC
-	TRBV4-3	-	TRBJ1-1	CASSLVVSDIDTEAFF	TGCGCCAGCAGCCTCGTCGTTTCCGACATCGACACTGAAGCTTTCTTT
many	TRBV29-1	TRBD1	TRBJ2-1	CSVVTGGRFNEQFF	TGCAGCGTGGTGACAGGGGGCAGGTTCAATGAGCAGTTCTTC
-	TRBV12-5	-	TRBJ1-5	CASGFGEGPQHF	TGTGCTAGTGGTTTCGGGGAGGGGCCCCAGCATTTT
-	TRBV18	TRBD1	TRBJ1-6	CASSPIPGQGFSSPLHF	TGTGCCAGCTCACCGATTCCGGGACAGGGTTTTTCTTCACCCCTCCACTTT
-	TRBV6-5	-	TRBJ2-7	CASSFLGTYEQYF	TGTGCCAGCAGTTTTCTAGGAACCTACGAGCAGTACTTC
-	TRBV7-6	TRBD1	TRBJ1-1	CASSLLGTGGFPTEAFF	TGTGCCAGCAGCTTATTAGGGACAGGGGGGTTTCCGACTGAAGCTTTCTTT
-	TRBV4-1	TRBD1	TRBJ1-2	CASSSGQGPLGMGYTF	TGCGCCAGCAGCTCAGGACAGGGGCCGTTGGGTATGGGCTACACCTTC
-	TRBV28	-	TRBJ2-7	CASSLVTVAPSYEQYF	TGTGCCAGCAGTTTAGTAACTGTTGCACCCTCCTACGAGCAGTACTTC